Only a few counts were recorded for the clone carrying this T cell receptor (beta chain). Its antigen is unidentified. Different DNA sequences within this sample yield the same CDR3. cDNA synthesis used the whole RNA isolate, giving expressed TCRB sequences. About 3.6 million reads were obtained on average from naive, central memory and regulatory T cell samples. Sequenced by immunoSEQ multiplex PCR; TCRdb stores in-frame clones only, minus some. The sample lists 100,000 to 150,000 clones, 9% seen once, with around 0.7% in the top ten. The data belong to a study of beta chain features in type 1 diabetes. Study-wide background: Cell yields, age and gender were similar between patients and healthy donors. Study-wide results and caveats: High-TCR-expressing cells could be over-represented by cDNA sequencing. The study found moderately but significantly shorter TCRB CDR3s in all four CD4+ subsets of Type 1 diabetes patients.

J gave up 2 bases and V 2 bases, and 0 bases lay outside the gene matches. The CDR3 runs 14 residues. Germline loops: CDR1 KGHSH, CDR2 LQKENI. The receptor comes from a man in his thirties or forties with type 1 diabetes. The chain carries TRBV18 and TRBJ2-5; 9 bases are shared with TRBD2. The sequenced sample was central memory CD4+ T cells from blood. In nucleotides, the CDR3 is TGTGCCAGCTCACCAGCGGGGGGGCAAGAGACCCAGTACTTC. This translates into CASSPAGGQETQYF.